Presented here are 22 T cell receptor beta chains from one specimen sequenced in a study of T-cell reconstitution after alpha-beta-depleted transplantation in children. Using unique molecular identifiers, the investigators prepared the TCRbeta library. TCRdb passed the PCR reads through MiXCR, listing each CDR3 protein once. Of 700,000 to 950,000 distinct CDR3 sequences listed, roughly 15% are singletons. Source: PBMCs, mostly from graft donor cells, taken 360 days after TCRalphabeta/CD19-depleted stem cell transplant. The source of these receptors is a male patient younger than 18 who had a stem cell transplant for acute lymphoblastic leukemia, so the T cells may come from the graft donor.

The chain joins TRBV27 to TRBJ1-1; a possible D gene is TRBD1 (5 bases). Germline V gives CDR1 MNHEY, CDR2 SMNVEV (reference sequence). V lost 5 bases and J 9 bases, leaving 10 bases between the germline ends. The CDR3 is 11 amino acids. For the CDR3, the DNA is TGTGCCAGCAGTCGGGGGGGGAAAGCTTTCTTT. This sequence encodes CASSRGGKAFF.

This chain connects TRBV20-1 to TRBJ2-5, with unresolved D. Germline V gene lookup returns CDR1 DFQATT and CDR2 SNEGSKA (reference sequence). Trimming shortened V by 0 bases and J by 1 base, and 12 bases separated the two germline ends. There are 15 residues in the CDR3. Here the CDR3 reads CSARDGLQPQETQYF. CDR3 nucleotides: TGCAGTGCTAGAGATGGGTTACAGCCCCAAGAGACCCAGTACTTC.

Ten or more counts support this clonotype. The chain carries TRBV9 and TRBJ2-7, with D perhaps matching TRBD2 (6 bases). The ends were cut back, 0 bases at V and 2 bases at J, with 15 bases in the middle. This CDR3 contains 16 residues. CDR1 is SGDLS, CDR2 YYNGEE, per germline. The CDR3 DNA is TGTGCCAGCAGCGTAGTGGCTGGGACTTCCCCCTACGAGCAGTACTTC. Translating gives CASSVVAGTSPYEQYF. Together with reference TRBV9 and TRBJ2-7, the CDR3 gives the full variable domain: DSGVTQTPKHLITATGQRVTLRCSPRSGDLSVYWYQQSLDQGLQFLIQYYNGEERAKGNILERFSAQQFPDLHSELNLSSLELGDSALYFCASSVVAGTSPYEQYFGPGTRLTVT.

This clonotype was observed a few times. V is TRBV10-3 and J is TRBJ2-7, with D possibly matching TRBD2 (6 bases). Trimming pared 4 bases from V and 2 bases from J, leaving 27 bases between. Germline lookup yields CDR1 ENHRY and CDR2 SYGVKD. This CDR3 contains 19 residues. CDR3 DNA sequence: TGTGCCATCAGTGGCCGAGAACGGGAGAAAACTGTGGTCCCCTACGAGCAGTACTTC. Translating it yields CAISGREREKTVVPYEQYF.

This clonotype was observed a handful of times. This chain connects TRBV9 to TRBJ2-5; D is possibly TRBD1 (6 bases). Trimming left V 0 bases short and J 5 bases short, with 11 bases between. Germline V gene data show CDR1 as SGDLS and CDR2 as YYNGEE. The CDR3 length is 14 residues. The CDR3 DNA reads as TGTGCCAGCAGCGTAGAGGGGGTATTGGAGACCCAGTACTTC. As protein: CASSVEGVLETQYF.

This clonotype was detected a few times. This chain links TRBV7-9 with TRBJ2-1; unclear D gene. The germline V gene has CDR1 SEHNR and CDR2 FQNEAQ (reference sequence). This CDR3 contains 14 residues. V was cut by 6 bases and J by 0 bases, with 9 bases left in between. The CDR3 reads CASRLWSSYNEQFF. The CDR3 DNA follows: TGTGCCAGCAGACTCTGGAGCTCCTACAATGAGCAGTTCTTC.

The chain links TRBV11-2 to TRBJ2-7, with D tentatively TRBD2 (6 bases). V lost 4 bases to trimming and J lost 3 bases, with 16 bases between them. This CDR3 has 15 residues. Germline loops: CDR1 SGHAT, CDR2 FQNNGV. CDR3 protein: CASSSPRRGNYEQYF. As DNA, the CDR3 is TGTGCCAGCAGCTCCCCTCGGCGGGGAAACTACGAGCAGTACTTC. The full variable domain, its missing parts supplied by reference TRBV11-2 and TRBJ2-7, is EAGVAQSPRYKIIEKRQSVAFWCNPISGHATLYWYQQILGQGPKLLIQFQNNGVVDDSQLPKDRFSAERLKGVDSTLKIQPAKLEDSAVYLCASSSPRRGNYEQYFGPGTRLTVT.

The rearrangement joins TRBV2 to TRBJ2-1; D uncertain. V lost 3 bases and J lost 8, with 8 bases in between. Germline-derived CDR1 and CDR2 are SNHLY and FYNNEI. The CDR3 spans 12 residues. In DNA, the CDR3 is TGTGCCAGCAGTGACGCCCGGGATGAGCAGTTCTTC. As protein: CASSDARDEQFF.

The CDR3: CASSLGRGAFANTGELFF. The CDR3 DNA reads as TGTGCCAGCAGCTTGGGACGGGGCGCTTTCGCGAACACCGGGGAGCTGTTTTTT. The rearrangement links TRBV11-2 to TRBJ2-2, with D perhaps assigned TRBD1 or TRBD2 (5 bases each). This CDR3 comprises 18 residues. Germline values: CDR1 SGHAT, CDR2 FQNNGV. Trimming removed 3 bases at V and 0 bases at J, with 17 bases between.

A few counts support this clonotype. The chain has TRBV25-1 and TRBJ2-7; D gene uncertain. The CDR3 covers 12 residues. Per germline, CDR1 MGHDK and CDR2 SYGVNS. Trimming pared 3 bases from V and 4 bases from J, leaving 7 bases between. CDR3 bases: TGTGCCAGCAGTGAGACCCCGTACGAGCAGTACTTC. Translation: CASSETPYEQYF.

The chain joins TRBV7-8 to TRBJ2-3; TRBD1 aligns across 8 bases. With V trimmed by 3 bases and J by 2 bases, 4 bases remained unmatched. Per germline, CDR1 SGHVS and CDR2 FQNEAQ. The CDR3 is 15 residues long. CDR3 DNA sequence: TGTGCCAGCAGCTTGGACAGGGTGAACACAGATACGCAGTATTTT. Translated, it gives CASSLDRVNTDTQYF.

The V call is TRBV12-3 or TRBV12-4, the J call TRBJ2-3, with 8 bases identical to TRBD2. J was trimmed by 2 bases and V by 5 bases; bases with no gene match: 6. The CDR3 is 15 residues long. The CDR3: CASSISGVPTDTQYF. The CDR3 DNA reads as TGTGCCAGCAGTATTAGCGGGGTCCCCACAGATACGCAGTATTTT.

This clonotype was seen repeatedly, ten times or more. This chain links TRBV29-1 with TRBJ2-6; 8 positions match TRBD2. The CDR3 runs 18 residues. Losses at the gene ends were 6 bases for V and 4 bases for J; bases not matched to a gene: 17. Germline V gives CDR1 SQVTM, CDR2 ANQGSEA. DNA for the CDR3: TGCAGCGTCTCAACCACAAAGCGGGGGTTAGGAGGGGCCAACGTCCTGACTTTC. It yields the protein CSVSTTKRGLGGANVLTF.

The chain uses TRBV11-2 and TRBJ1-1; no clear D. Looked up from germline, CDR1 is SGHAT and CDR2 is FQNNGV. V lost 0 bases to trimming and J lost 0 bases, with 8 bases between them. The CDR3 spans 15 residues. In nucleotides, the CDR3 is TGTGCCAGCAGCTTAGATCGGCTAATGAACACTGAAGCTTTCTTT. This codes for CASSLDRLMNTEAFF.

In its sample, this clonotype was seen a few times. This chain uses TRBV7-9 with TRBJ2-5; weak D call: TRBD2 (6 bases). Germline V gene sequence: CDR1 SEHNR, CDR2 FQNEAQ (reference sequence). V dropped 1 base and J dropped 5 bases, with 14 bases sitting between them. The CDR3 has 15 amino acids. This CDR3 is CASSLEVRRGETQYF. CDR3 sequence (DNA): TGTGCCAGCAGCTTAGAAGTGCGCCGGGGGGAGACCCAGTACTTC.

The V and J genes are TRBV4-1 and TRBJ2-3, with 8 positions matching TRBD2. CDR1 is MGHRA, CDR2 YSYEKL, per germline. The J segment lost 2 bases and the V segment lost 0 bases, leaving 7 bases of the junction unmatched. The CDR3 totals 17 residues. The CDR3 loop is CASSQDFTSGFTDTQYF. CDR3 bases: TGCGCCAGCAGCCAAGATTTCACTAGCGGCTTCACAGATACGCAGTATTTT.

This clonotype appeared a few times. The CDR3 here is CAISEFGLEAYEQYF. CDR3 DNA: TGTGCCATCAGTGAGTTTGGACTAGAGGCCTACGAGCAGTACTTC. This sequence joins TRBV10-3 and TRBJ2-7, with 7 bases matching TRBD2. Germline loops: CDR1 ENHRY, CDR2 SYGVKD. V gave up 1 base and J gave up 2 bases; unmatched junction bases: 5. CDR3 length: 15 residues.

This clonotype has a handful of counts. The CDR3 sequence: CATSRAGQGQETQYF. For the CDR3, the DNA is TGTGCCACCAGCAGAGCTGGACAGGGACAAGAGACCCAGTACTTC. The gene calls are TRBV15 and TRBJ2-5; 8 bases are shared with TRBD1. The CDR3 totals 15 residues. After removal of 1 base from V and 2 bases from J, the junction contained 3 bases not matched to a gene. Germline V gene lookup returns CDR1 LNHNV and CDR2 YYDKDF (reference sequence).

This clonotype showed up just a few times. This rearrangement joins TRBV5-4 to TRBJ2-2; D is unclear. The ends were cut back, 2 bases at V and 3 bases at J, with 8 bases in the middle. CDR3 size: 14 residues. Germline loops: CDR1 SGHNT, CDR2 YYREEE (reference sequence). Here the CDR3 reads CASSFSGYTGELFF. CDR3 DNA sequence: TGTGCCAGCAGCTTTTCCGGATACACCGGGGAGCTGTTTTTT.

The count of this clonotype is one. This sequence joins TRBV7-3 and TRBJ1-3; TRBD1 might be the D (6 bases). Trimming took 2 bases from V and 8 from J, leaving 13 bases between them. CDR1 and CDR2 from the germline V gene are SGHTA and FQGTGA. The CDR3 has 14 amino acids. The CDR3 loop is CASSLGAGADTIYF. The CDR3 DNA is TGTGCCAGCAGCTTAGGGGCAGGGGCGGACACCATATATTTT.

This clonotype came up a few times. The chain employs TRBV29-1 and TRBJ2-1; tentatively, D is TRBD2 (6 bases). Per germline, CDR1 SQVTM and CDR2 ANQGSEA. Trimming stripped 6 bases from V and 11 bases from J, with 11 bases between. The CDR3 runs 10 residues. The CDR3 DNA reads as TGCAGCGTGAGGGACTTACAGCAGTTCTTC. Amino acids: CSVRDLQQFF.

This clonotype was counted only a few times. The V gene is TRBV19, the J gene TRBJ2-1; 9 nucleotides align to TRBD1. The CDR3 has 14 amino acids. Looked up from germline, CDR1 is LNHDA and CDR2 is SQIVND (reference sequence). The V segment lost 3 bases and the J segment 5 bases; nucleotides outside the gene matches: 2. The CDR3 sequence is CASSINRGHNEQFF. The CDR3 DNA reads TGTGCCAGTAGTATTAACAGGGGGCACAATGAGCAGTTCTTC.